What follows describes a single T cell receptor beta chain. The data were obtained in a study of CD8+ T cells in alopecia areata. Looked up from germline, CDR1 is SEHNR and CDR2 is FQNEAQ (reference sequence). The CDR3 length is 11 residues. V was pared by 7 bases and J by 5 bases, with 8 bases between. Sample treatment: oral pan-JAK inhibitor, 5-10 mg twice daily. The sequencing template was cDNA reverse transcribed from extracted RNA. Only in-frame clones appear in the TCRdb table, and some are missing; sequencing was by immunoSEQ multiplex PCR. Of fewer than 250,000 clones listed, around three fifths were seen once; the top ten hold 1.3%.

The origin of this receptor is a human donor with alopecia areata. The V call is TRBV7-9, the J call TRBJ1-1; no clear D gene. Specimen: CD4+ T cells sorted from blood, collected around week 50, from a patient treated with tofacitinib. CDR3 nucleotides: TGTGCCAGCACCCTAGGGACTGAAGCTTTCTTT. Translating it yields CASTLGTEAFF.